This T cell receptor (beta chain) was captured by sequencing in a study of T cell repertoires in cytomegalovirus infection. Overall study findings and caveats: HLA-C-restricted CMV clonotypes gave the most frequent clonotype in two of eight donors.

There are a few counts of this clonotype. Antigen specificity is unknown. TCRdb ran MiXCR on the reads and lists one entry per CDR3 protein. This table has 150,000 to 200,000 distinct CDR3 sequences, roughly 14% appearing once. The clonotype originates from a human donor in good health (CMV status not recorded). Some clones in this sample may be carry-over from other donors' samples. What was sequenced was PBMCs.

The CDR3 region has the DNA TGTGCCAGTGTATGGACAGGGGGGGCCTATGGCTACACCTTC. Translated, it gives CASVWTGGAYGYTF. The gene calls are TRBV19 and TRBJ1-2; 10 bases map to TRBD1. The CDR3 has 14 amino acids. The V segment lost 8 bases and the J segment 4 bases; nucleotides outside the gene matches: 7. Germline lookup yields CDR1 LNHDA and CDR2 SQIVND (reference sequence).